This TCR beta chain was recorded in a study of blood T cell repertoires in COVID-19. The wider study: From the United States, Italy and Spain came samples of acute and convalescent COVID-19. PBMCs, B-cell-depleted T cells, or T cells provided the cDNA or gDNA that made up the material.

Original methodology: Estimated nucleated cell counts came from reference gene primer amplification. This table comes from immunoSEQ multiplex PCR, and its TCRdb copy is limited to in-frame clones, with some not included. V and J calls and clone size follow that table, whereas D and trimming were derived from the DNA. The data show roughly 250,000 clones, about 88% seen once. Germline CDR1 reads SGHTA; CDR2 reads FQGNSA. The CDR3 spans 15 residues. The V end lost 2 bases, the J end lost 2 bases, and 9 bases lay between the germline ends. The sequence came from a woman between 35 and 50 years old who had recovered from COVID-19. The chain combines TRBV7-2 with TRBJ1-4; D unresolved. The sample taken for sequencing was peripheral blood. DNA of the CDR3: TGTGCCAGCAGCTTAAATCAACGGACTAATGAAAAACTGTTTTTT. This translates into CASSLNQRTNEKLFF.